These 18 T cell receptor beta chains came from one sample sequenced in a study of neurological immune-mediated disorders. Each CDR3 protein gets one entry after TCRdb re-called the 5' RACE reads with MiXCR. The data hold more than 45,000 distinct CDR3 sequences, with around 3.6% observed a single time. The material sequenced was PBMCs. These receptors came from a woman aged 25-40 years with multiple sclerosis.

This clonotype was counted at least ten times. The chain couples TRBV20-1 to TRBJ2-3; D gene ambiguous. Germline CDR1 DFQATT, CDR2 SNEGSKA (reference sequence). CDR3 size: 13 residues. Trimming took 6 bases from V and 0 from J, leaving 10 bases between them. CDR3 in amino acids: CSARPPSTDTQYF. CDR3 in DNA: TGCAGTGCCCGGCCCCCGAGCACAGATACGCAGTATTTT.

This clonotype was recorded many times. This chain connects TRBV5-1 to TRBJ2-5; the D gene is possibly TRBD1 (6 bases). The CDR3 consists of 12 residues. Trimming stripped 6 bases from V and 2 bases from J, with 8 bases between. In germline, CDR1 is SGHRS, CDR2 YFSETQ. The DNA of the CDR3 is TGCGCCAGCACCAGGGGACAAGAGACCCAGTACTTC. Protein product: CASTRGQETQYF.

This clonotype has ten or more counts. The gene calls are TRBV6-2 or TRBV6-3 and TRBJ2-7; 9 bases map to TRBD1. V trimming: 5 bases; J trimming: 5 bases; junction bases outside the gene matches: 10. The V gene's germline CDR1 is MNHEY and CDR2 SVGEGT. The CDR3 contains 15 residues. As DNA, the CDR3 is TGTGCCAGCAGTCCCCGCGGGACAGGGCGGGACGAGCAGTACTTC. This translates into CASSPRGTGRDEQYF.

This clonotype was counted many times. The CDR3 nucleotides read TGCAGTCCAAAAAGAATCGGCGTAGGGCCAGATACGCAGTATTTT. Amino acid sequence: CSPKRIGVGPDTQYF. V usage is TRBV20-1 and J usage is TRBJ2-3; unclear D gene. V was clipped by 8 bases and J by 4 bases, with 22 bases between them. Germline loops: CDR1 DFQATT, CDR2 SNEGSKA (reference sequence). The length of the CDR3 is 15 residues.

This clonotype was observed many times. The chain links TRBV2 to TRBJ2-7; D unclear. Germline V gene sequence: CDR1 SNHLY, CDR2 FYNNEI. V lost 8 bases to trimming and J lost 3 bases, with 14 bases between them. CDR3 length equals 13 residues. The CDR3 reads CASGRTRYYEQYF. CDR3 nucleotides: TGTGCCAGCGGAAGGACCCGATACTACGAGCAGTACTTC.

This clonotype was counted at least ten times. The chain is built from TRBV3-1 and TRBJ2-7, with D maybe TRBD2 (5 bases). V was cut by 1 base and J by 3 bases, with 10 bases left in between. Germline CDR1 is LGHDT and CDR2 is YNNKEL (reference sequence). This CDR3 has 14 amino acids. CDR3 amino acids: CASSQGPGIYEQYF. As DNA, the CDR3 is TGTGCCAGCAGCCAAGGGCCGGGGATCTACGAGCAGTACTTC.

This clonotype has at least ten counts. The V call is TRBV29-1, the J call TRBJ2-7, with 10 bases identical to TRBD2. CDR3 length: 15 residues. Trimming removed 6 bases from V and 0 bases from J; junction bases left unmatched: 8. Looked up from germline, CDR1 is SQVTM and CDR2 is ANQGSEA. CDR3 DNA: TGCAGCGTCCCGGGACTAGCGCCTAGCTCCTACGAGCAGTACTTC. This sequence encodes CSVPGLAPSSYEQYF.

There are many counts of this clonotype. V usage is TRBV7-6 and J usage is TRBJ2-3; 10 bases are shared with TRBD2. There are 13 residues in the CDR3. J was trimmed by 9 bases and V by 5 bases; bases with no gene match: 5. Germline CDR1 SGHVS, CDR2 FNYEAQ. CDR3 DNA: TGTGCCAGCAGCGAACGGACTAGCGGAACGCAGTATTTT. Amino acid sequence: CASSERTSGTQYF.

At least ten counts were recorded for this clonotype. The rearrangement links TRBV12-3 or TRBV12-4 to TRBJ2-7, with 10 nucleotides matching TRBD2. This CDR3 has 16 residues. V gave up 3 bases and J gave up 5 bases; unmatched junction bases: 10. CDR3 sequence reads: CASSLRSGRGKNEQYF. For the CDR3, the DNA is TGTGCCAGCAGTTTGAGGAGCGGGAGGGGAAAAAACGAGCAGTACTTC.

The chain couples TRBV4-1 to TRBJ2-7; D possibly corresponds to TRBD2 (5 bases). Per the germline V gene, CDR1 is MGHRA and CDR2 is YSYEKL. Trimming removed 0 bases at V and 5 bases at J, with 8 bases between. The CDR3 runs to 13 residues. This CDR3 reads CASSQDPGNEQYF. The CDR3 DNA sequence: TGCGCCAGCAGCCAAGATCCCGGGAACGAGCAGTACTTC.

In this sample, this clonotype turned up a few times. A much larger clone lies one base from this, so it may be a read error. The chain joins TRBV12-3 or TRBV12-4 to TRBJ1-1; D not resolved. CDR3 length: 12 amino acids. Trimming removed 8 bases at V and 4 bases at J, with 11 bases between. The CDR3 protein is CASGRTGTEAFF. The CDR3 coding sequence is TGTGCCAGCGGAAGAACCGGCACTGAAGCTTTCTTT.

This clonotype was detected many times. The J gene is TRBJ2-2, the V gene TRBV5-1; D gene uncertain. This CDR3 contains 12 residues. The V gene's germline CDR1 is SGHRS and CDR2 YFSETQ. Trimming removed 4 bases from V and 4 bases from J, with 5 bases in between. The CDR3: CASSPSTGELFF. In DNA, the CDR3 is TGCGCCAGCAGCCCATCCACCGGGGAGCTGTTTTTT. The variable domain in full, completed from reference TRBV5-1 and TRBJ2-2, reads KAGVTQTPRYLIKTRGQQVTLSCSPISGHRSVSWYQQTPGQGLQFLFEYFSETQRNKGNFPGRFSGRQFSNSRSEMNVSTLELGDSALYLCASSPSTGELFFGEGSRLTVL.

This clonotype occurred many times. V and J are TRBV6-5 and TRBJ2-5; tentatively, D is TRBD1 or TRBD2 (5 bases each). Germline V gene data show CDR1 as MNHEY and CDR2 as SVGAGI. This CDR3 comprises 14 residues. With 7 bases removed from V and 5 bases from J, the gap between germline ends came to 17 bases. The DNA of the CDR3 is TGTGCCAGCACCTCCCCGGGGCTAGGGGAGACCCAGTACTTC. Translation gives CASTSPGLGETQYF.

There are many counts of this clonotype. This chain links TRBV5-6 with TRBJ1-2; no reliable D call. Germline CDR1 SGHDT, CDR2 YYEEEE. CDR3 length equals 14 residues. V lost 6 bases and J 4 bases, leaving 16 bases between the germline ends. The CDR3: CASTLSGFFYGYTF. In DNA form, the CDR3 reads TGTGCCAGCACCCTGAGCGGATTCTTCTATGGCTACACCTTC.

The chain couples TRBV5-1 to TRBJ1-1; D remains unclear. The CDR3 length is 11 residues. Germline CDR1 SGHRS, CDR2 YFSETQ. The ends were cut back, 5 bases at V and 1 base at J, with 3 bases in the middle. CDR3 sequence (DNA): TGCGCCAGCAGAAAGAACACTGAAGCTTTCTTT. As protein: CASRKNTEAFF.

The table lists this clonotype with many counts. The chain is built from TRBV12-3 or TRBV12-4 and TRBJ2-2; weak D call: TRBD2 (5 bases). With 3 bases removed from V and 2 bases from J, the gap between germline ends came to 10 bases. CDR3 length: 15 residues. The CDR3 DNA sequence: TGTGCCAGCAGTTTCGTAGCGACTAACACCGGGGAGCTGTTTTTT. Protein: CASSFVATNTGELFF.

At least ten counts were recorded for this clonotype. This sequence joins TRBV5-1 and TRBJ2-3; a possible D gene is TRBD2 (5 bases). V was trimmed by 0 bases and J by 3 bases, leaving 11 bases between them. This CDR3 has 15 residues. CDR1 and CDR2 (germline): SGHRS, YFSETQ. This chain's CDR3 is CASSLAEGLTDTQYF. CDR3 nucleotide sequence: TGCGCCAGCAGCTTGGCCGAGGGTTTAACAGATACGCAGTATTTT.

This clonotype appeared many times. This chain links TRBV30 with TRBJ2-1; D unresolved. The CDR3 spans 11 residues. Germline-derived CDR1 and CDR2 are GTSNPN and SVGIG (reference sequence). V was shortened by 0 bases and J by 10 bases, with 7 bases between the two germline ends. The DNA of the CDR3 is TGTGCCTGGAGTGTAATGGCGGAGCAGTTCTTC. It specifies CAWSVMAEQFF.